This T cell receptor (beta chain) is drawn from a study of vaccination and CD4 T cells after COVID-19. Study at large: Overlapping peptides of the spike proteins of SARS-CoV-2, HCoV-NL63, HCoV-OC43 and HCoV-229E were used for cell stimulation. Controls had a CEFX pool, an HIV-1 Nef pool, or no peptide added. Study results and caveats: In convalescent patients, 304 of 307 vaccine-specific clones were spike mono-reactive.

The sample's treatment: approximately 11-day PBMC culture with coronavirus spike peptide pools or control peptides (ViraFEST assay). During the years 2011-2018, before the COVID-19 pandemic, the unexposed donor's CD4+ T cells were collected. Per-well cultures of under 2.5 million PBMCs received around 9.9 IU/ml IL-2 and 7.5 to 10 ug/ml peptide pools. The CDR3 has 14 amino acids. Deletions cut 3 bases from V and 5 bases from J, with 11 bases between. CDR1 is SEHNR, CDR2 FQNEAQ, per germline (reference sequence). The Oncomine TCR Beta short-read assay was applied to DNA of cultured CD4+ T cells. From the PCR reads, TCRdb called clonotypes with MiXCR, one entry per CDR3 protein. The sample carries approximately 7,700 distinct CDR3 sequences, roughly 59% recorded once. This clonotype has a handful of counts. What it recognizes is unknown.

The gene calls are TRBV7-9 and TRBJ2-1; weak D call: TRBD1 (5 bases). Source material: CD4+ T cells from blood, cultured in vitro. This clonotype originated in a human donor in good health. The CDR3 DNA reads as TGTGCCAGCAGCTTGGGTGGGGCGGACAATGAGCAGTTCTTC. It codes for CASSLGGADNEQFF.